This T cell receptor (beta chain) emerged from a study of T cell changes during pregnancy in multiple sclerosis. The germline gives CDR1 MDHEN, CDR2 SYDVKM. This CDR3 comprises 12 residues. Deletions cut 10 bases from V and 8 bases from J, with 17 bases between. Using immunoSEQ multiplex PCR, the repertoire was profiled, and TCRdb retains in-frame clones only, with some absent. This table has about 13,000 clones, around nine tenths appearing once. The receptor comes from a female donor with multiple sclerosis, enrolled in a pregnancy study. The J gene is TRBJ1-1, the V gene TRBV28; D gene uncertain. Sequences were derived from CD8+ T cells from peripheral blood mononuclear cells, sampled in the first trimester of pregnancy. In DNA, the CDR3 is TGTGCCACCCAACTCGGGGAGACCGAAGCTTTCTTT. Translation: CATQLGETEAFF.